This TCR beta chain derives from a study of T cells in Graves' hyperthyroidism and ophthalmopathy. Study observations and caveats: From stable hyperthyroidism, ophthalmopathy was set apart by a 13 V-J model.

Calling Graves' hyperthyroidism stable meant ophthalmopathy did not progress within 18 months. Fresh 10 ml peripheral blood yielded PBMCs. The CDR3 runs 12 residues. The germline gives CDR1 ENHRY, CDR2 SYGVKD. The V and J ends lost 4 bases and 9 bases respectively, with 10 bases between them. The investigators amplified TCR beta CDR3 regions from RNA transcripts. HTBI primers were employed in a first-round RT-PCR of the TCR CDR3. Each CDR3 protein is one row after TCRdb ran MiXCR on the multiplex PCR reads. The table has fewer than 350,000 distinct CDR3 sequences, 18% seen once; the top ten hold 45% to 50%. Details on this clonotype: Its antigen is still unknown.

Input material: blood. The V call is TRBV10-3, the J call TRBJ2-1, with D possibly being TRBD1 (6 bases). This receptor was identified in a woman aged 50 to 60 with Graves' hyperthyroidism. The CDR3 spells CAISGQASEQFF. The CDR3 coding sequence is TGTGCCATCAGTGGACAGGCAAGTGAGCAGTTCTTC.